This section outlines one T cell receptor beta chain sequence together with its context. The antigen is unknown. Trimming cost V 2 bases and J 6 bases, with 11 bases left between them. The CDR3 is made up of 15 amino acids. The germline CDR1 and CDR2 sequences are SGHTA and FQGNSA. These data originate in a study of cytomegalovirus exposure and HLA in healthy donors. Whole-study results and caveats: The study flagged about 160 TCR beta chains as cytomegalovirus-associated.

PCR was performed using 60 Vbeta and 13 Jbeta primers. This table comes from immunoSEQ multiplex PCR, and its TCRdb copy is limited to in-frame clones, with some not included. The sample records about 200,000 clones, 80% to 85% being singletons. The chain joins TRBV7-2 to TRBJ1-6; tentative D call: TRBD1 (5 bases). The sample consisted of PBMCs. The TCR was taken from a woman between 18 and 29 years old in good health and CMV-seronegative. The DNA of the CDR3 is TGTGCCAGCAGCTTATCGTTCCAGGGTAATTCACCCCTCCACTTT. This translates into CASSLSFQGNSPLHF.